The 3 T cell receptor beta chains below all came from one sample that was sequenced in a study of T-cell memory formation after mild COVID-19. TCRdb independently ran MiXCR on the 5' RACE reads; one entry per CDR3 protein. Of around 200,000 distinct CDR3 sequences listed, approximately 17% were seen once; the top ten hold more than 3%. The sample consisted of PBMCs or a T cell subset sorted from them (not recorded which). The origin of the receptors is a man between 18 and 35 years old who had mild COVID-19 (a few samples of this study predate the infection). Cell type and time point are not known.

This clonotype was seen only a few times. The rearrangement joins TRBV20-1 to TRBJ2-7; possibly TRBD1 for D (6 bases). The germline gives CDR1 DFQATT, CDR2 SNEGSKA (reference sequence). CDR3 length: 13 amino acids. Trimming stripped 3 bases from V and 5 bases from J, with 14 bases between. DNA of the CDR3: TGCAGTGCTAGGAGGACAGTTCTCAACGAGCAGTACTTC. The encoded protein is CSARRTVLNEQYF.

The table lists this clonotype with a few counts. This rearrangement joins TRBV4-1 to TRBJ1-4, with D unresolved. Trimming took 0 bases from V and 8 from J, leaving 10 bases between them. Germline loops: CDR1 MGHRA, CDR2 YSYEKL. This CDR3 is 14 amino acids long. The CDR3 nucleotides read TGCGCCAGCAGCCAAGATCCGAGGGCCGAAAAACTGTTTTTT. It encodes CASSQDPRAEKLFF.

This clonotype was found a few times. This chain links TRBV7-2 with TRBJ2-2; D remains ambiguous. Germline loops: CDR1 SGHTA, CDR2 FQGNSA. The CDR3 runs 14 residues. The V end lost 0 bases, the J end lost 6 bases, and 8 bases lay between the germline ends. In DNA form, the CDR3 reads TGTGCCAGCAGCTTAGCCCTGCGATCCGGGGAGCTGTTTTTT. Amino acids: CASSLALRSGELFF.